A single sample gave rise to the 15 T cell receptor beta chains below, sequenced in a study of PD-1 blockade in classical Hodgkin lymphoma. No patient escaped relapse after autologous stem cell transplantation, and brentuximab vedotin exposure varied. The data were produced by immunoSEQ multiplex PCR, yet TCRdb's version contains in-frame clones alone and is incomplete. The sample carries around 20,000 clones, 65% to 90% recorded once. The sample was peripheral blood mononuclear cells (PBMCs), taken at baseline. The receptors come from a human donor with classical Hodgkin lymphoma.

Only one count was recorded for this clone. V and J are TRBV19 and TRBJ1-3, with D perhaps matching TRBD1 (6 bases). The CDR3 length is 16 residues. Germline V CDR1 and CDR2: LNHDA, SQIVND (reference sequence). With 3 bases removed from V and 0 bases from J, the gap between germline ends came to 12 bases. The CDR3 is CASSIIGGSSGNTIYF. In nucleotides, the CDR3 is TGTGCCAGTAGTATTATAGGGGGTAGCTCTGGAAACACCATATATTTT.

The chain combines TRBV5-1 with TRBJ1-4; D uncertain. The CDR3 has 14 amino acids. V was pared by 2 bases and J by 4 bases, with 9 bases between. Germline CDR1 reads SGHRS; CDR2 reads YFSETQ. In nucleotides, the CDR3 is TGCGCCAGCAGCTTAGGCAGACTTAATGAAAAACTGTTTTTT. Protein sequence: CASSLGRLNEKLFF.

The rearrangement links TRBV7-8 to TRBJ1-1; no clear D gene. This CDR3 is 12 amino acids long. V lost 2 bases to trimming and J lost 4 bases, with 5 bases between them. Per germline, CDR1 SGHVS and CDR2 FQNEAQ. Here the CDR3 reads CASSLLSTEAFF. The CDR3 nucleotides read TGTGCCAGCAGCTTATTAAGCACTGAAGCTTTCTTT. Full variable domain (outside the CDR3, taken from reference TRBV7-8 and TRBJ1-1): GAGVSQSPRYKVAKRGQDVALRCDPISGHVSLFWYQQALGQGPEFLTYFQNEAQLDKSGLPSDRFFAERPEGSVSTLKIQRTQQEDSAVYLCASSLLSTEAFFGQGTRLTVV.

The V and J genes are TRBV6-5 and TRBJ2-2; D not certain. Germline V CDR1 and CDR2: MNHEY, SVGAGI. Trimming removed 1 base from V and 7 bases from J, with 13 bases in between. The CDR3 length is 15 residues. CDR3 amino acids: CASSYLGNLNGELFF. For the CDR3, the DNA is TGTGCCAGCAGTTACTTGGGTAATTTGAACGGGGAGCTGTTTTTT.

The chain is built from TRBV28 and TRBJ1-1, with TRBD1 identical over 7 bases. CDR3 length: 17 amino acids. Germline lookup yields CDR1 MDHEN and CDR2 SYDVKM. The V and J ends lost 8 bases and 2 bases, in that order; junction bases with no gene match: 17. Here the CDR3 reads CASFGRTRTGENTEAFF. The CDR3 coding sequence is TGTGCCAGCTTTGGAAGGACCCGGACAGGCGAAAACACTGAAGCTTTCTTT.

The genes are TRBV28 and TRBJ1-2; 7 nucleotides line up with TRBD1. The CDR3 covers 15 residues. Germline lookup yields CDR1 MDHEN and CDR2 SYDVKM. The V segment lost 4 bases and the J segment 8 bases; nucleotides outside the gene matches: 13. The CDR3 coding sequence is TGTGCCAGCAGTTCCCATGAGACAGGGTTAGAGGGCTACACCTTC. Amino acid sequence: CASSSHETGLEGYTF.

The J gene is TRBJ1-5, the V gene TRBV5-6, with a weak D call TRBD1 (6 bases). The CDR3 covers 15 residues. V was clipped by 1 base and J by 5 bases, with 13 bases between them. Per germline, CDR1 SGHDT and CDR2 YYEEEE. Here the CDR3 reads CASSLIGQYDQPQHF. For the CDR3, the DNA is TGTGCCAGCAGCTTGATCGGACAGTATGATCAGCCCCAGCATTTT. Variable domain in full (rest from reference TRBV5-6 and TRBJ1-5): DAGVTQSPTHLIKTRGQQVTLRCSPKSGHDTVSWYQQALGQGPQFIFQYYEEEERQRGNFPDRFSGHQFPNYSSELNVNALLLGDSALYLCASSLIGQYDQPQHFGDGTRLSIL.

This clone appeared once. This chain connects TRBV5-4 to TRBJ2-3, with 8 bases fitting TRBD2. The length of the CDR3 is 16 residues. Germline-derived CDR1 and CDR2 are SGHNT and YYREEE (reference sequence). The trim removed 3 bases at V and 5 bases at J, leaving 11 bases unmatched. CDR3 sequence: CASSSSKRGGGDTQYF. In nucleotides, the CDR3 is TGTGCCAGCAGCTCATCGAAACGGGGGGGCGGAGATACGCAGTATTTT.

The genes are TRBV5-1 and TRBJ1-1, with D tentatively TRBD1 (6 bases). This CDR3 is built from 11 residues. Germline V CDR1 and CDR2: SGHRS, YFSETQ. The ends were cut back, 4 bases at V and 8 bases at J, with 9 bases in the middle. CDR3 amino acids: CASSHGTEAFF. Here the CDR3 DNA reads TGCGCCAGCAGCCACGGGACAGAAGCTTTCTTT.

The chain carries TRBV13 and TRBJ2-5; D gene uncertain. The DNA end favors TRBJ2-7, so the J call may be wrong. Germline-derived CDR1 and CDR2 are PRHDT and FYEKMQ (reference sequence). The CDR3 runs to 11 residues. CDR3: CASSLGYEQYF. The CDR3 DNA sequence: TGTGCCAGCAGCTTAGGGTACGAGCAGTACTTC.

The V and J genes are TRBV6-1 and TRBJ2-7; 9 bases are a match to TRBD1. This CDR3 is built from 14 residues. The trim removed 4 bases at V and 6 bases at J, leaving 7 bases unmatched. The germline CDR1 and CDR2 sequences are MNHNS and SASEGT. Here the CDR3 reads CASSGGDRAAEQYF. The CDR3 nucleotides read TGTGCCAGCAGTGGGGGGGACAGGGCAGCCGAGCAGTACTTC.

The rearrangement uses TRBV5-4 and TRBJ2-7, with 8 positions matching TRBD1. J gave up 7 bases and V 3 bases, and 6 bases lay outside the gene matches. This CDR3 comprises 13 residues. Germline V lookup: CDR1 SGHNT, CDR2 YYREEE (reference sequence). CDR3 coding DNA: TGTGCCAGCAGCTCCTGGACAGGGCGAGAGCAGTACTTC. This encodes CASSSWTGREQYF.

This clone was picked up a small number of times. The chain has TRBV27 and TRBJ2-7; D gene ambiguous. Trimming left V 3 bases short and J 0 bases short, with 9 bases between. CDR1 and CDR2 (germline): MNHEY, SMNVEV (reference sequence). This CDR3 has 14 residues. DNA for the CDR3: TGTGCCAGCAGTTTCGGATTATACTCCTACGAGCAGTACTTC. It yields the protein CASSFGLYSYEQYF.

V and J are TRBV5-1 and TRBJ2-5; 8 positions match TRBD2. Germline V gives CDR1 SGHRS, CDR2 YFSETQ. The CDR3 spans 15 residues. V lost 2 bases, J lost 4 bases, and 7 bases stayed unmatched. This CDR3 is CASSLIAGSGETQYF. Written as DNA, the CDR3 is TGCGCCAGCAGCTTAATAGCGGGATCGGGAGAGACCCAGTACTTC. Based on the CDR3 plus reference TRBV5-1 and TRBJ2-5, the full variable domain is KAGVTQTPRYLIKTRGQQVTLSCSPISGHRSVSWYQQTPGQGLQFLFEYFSETQRNKGNFPGRFSGRQFSNSRSEMNVSTLELGDSALYLCASSLIAGSGETQYFGPGTRLLVL.

The chain joins TRBV4-1 to TRBJ2-5, with 8 bases identical to TRBD2. CDR1 is MGHRA, CDR2 YSYEKL, per germline. The CDR3 runs to 14 residues. Trimming removed 5 bases from V and 2 bases from J; junction bases left unmatched: 4. In nucleotides, the CDR3 is TGCGCCAGCAGCAATGGGACTAGGCAAGAGACCCAGTACTTC. This sequence encodes CASSNGTRQETQYF.